These T cell receptor beta chains were read from a single sample in a study of T cells after yellow fever vaccination. Via MiXCR, TCRdb re-called the 5' RACE reads, giving one row per CDR3 protein. The table lists 450,000 to 650,000 distinct CDR3 sequences, 13% of them singletons. The source was PBMCs, collected on the day of the yellow fever booster vaccination. The source is a man aged 30 to 45 who received the YFV17D yellow fever vaccine. Both conserved end residues are part of each CDR3. A D gene is named only where the DNA matches it firmly. Some rows mark clone size as missing; the rest say once, few, many or name a class of expanded clone.

D	V	J	size	CDR3	DNA
TRBD2	TRBV6-2/TRBV6-3	TRBJ2-3	few	CASRPPRGLAGGIASTDTQYF	TGTGCCAGCAGGCCCCCCCGAGGACTAGCGGGAGGCATTGCGTCCACAGATACGCAGTATTTT
.	TRBV18	TRBJ1-5	few	CASSPLTASNQPQHF	TGTGCCAGCTCACCCTTAACGGCTAGCAATCAGCCCCAGCATTTT
.	TRBV5-4	TRBJ1-1	.	CASSFWGRRLGAFF	TGTGCCAGCAGCTTTTGGGGGCGTAGATTGGGAGCTTTCTTT
.	TRBV20-1	TRBJ2-3	few	CSARELAVDTDTQYF	TGCAGTGCTAGAGAACTAGCTGTGGACACAGATACGCAGTATTTT
.	TRBV6-6	TRBJ2-7	few	CASKNNAYEQYF	TGTGCCAGCAAAAACAACGCCTACGAGCAGTACTTC
TRBD2	TRBV4-1	TRBJ2-3	few	CASSQGIAGGRTDTQYF	TGCGCCAGCAGCCAAGGGATAGCGGGAGGCCGCACAGATACGCAGTATTTT
TRBD2	TRBV20-1	TRBJ2-3	few	CSAREGGLAGVGDTQYF	TGCAGTGCTAGAGAGGGCGGACTAGCGGGAGTAGGAGATACGCAGTATTTT
TRBD2	TRBV7-2	TRBJ2-5	few	CASSRGGGKETQYF	TGTGCCAGCAGCCGGGGCGGGGGGAAAGAGACCCAGTACTTC
.	TRBV3-1	TRBJ1-1	many	CASSLILGSEAFF	TGTGCCAGCAGCCTGATTTTGGGCTCTGAAGCTTTCTTT
.	TRBV20-1	TRBJ1-2	.	CSARETVSNYGYTF	TGCAGTGCTAGAGAGACAGTCTCTAACTATGGCTACACCTTC
.	TRBV28	TRBJ2-1	.	CASSRRRERQFF	TGTGCCAGCAGTCGCCGCCGGGAGAGACAGTTCTTC
TRBD1	TRBV19	TRBJ1-5	.	CASSIRGGVGQPQHF	TGTGCCAGTAGTATAAGAGGGGGCGTAGGACAGCCCCAGCATTTT
TRBD2	TRBV10-3	TRBJ2-1	few	CAIRTSGNTLQFF	TGTGCCATCCGGACTAGCGGCAACACTCTGCAGTTCTTC
.	TRBV3-1	TRBJ2-3	.	CASSLWTAADTQYF	TGTGCCAGCAGCCTATGGACCGCGGCAGATACGCAGTATTTT
.	TRBV19	TRBJ2-1	.	CASSIISSYNEQFF	TGTGCCAGTAGTATCATCTCGTCCTACAATGAGCAGTTCTTC
TRBD2	TRBV20-1	TRBJ2-5	.	CSAPHQEILAGQETQYF	TGCAGTGCTCCCCACCAAGAAATACTAGCGGGACAAGAGACCCAGTACTTC